The text below deals with one TCR beta chain. Its antigen is as yet unknown. These data are taken from a study of T cell responses to AZD1222 COVID-19 vaccine. General study results and limits: Reports say nearly half of spike-specific TCRs go after unmutated variant regions. None of the repertoires were sampled until the peak T cell response had passed. Clonal diversity may have been underestimated in mostly white British donors. Receipt of two AZD1222 doses was followed by a rise in Spike-specific TCR breadth and depth.

Assay used: immunoSEQ multiplex PCR; TCRdb lists only in-frame clones, some missing. The sample contains some 81,000 clones, approximately 90% of which appear only once. CDR3 length: 13 residues. Trimming at V came to 3 bases and at J to 8 bases, leaving 1 base not matched to a gene. The germline V gene has CDR1 SGDLS and CDR2 YYNGEE. The chain couples TRBV9 to TRBJ1-4; TRBD1 aligns across 10 bases. The input for sequencing was peripheral blood, taken 28 days after the second AZD1222 dose. The TCR sequence derives from an adult who received the AZD1222 COVID-19 vaccine. In nucleotides, the CDR3 is TGTGCCAGCAGCGCGGGACAGGGGGAAAAACTGTTTTTT. Its translation: CASSAGQGEKLFF.